These T cell receptor beta chains were read from a single sample in a study of cytomegalovirus exposure and HLA in healthy donors. Profiling relied on immunoSEQ multiplex PCR, and the TCRdb table lists in-frame clones only, not all of them. The sample yields about 160,000 clones, about 68% seen once. The material sequenced was PBMCs. These TCRs come from a female donor in good health and CMV-seronegative. The CDR3 runs from the conserved cysteine through the conserved F or W. The D gene is left open where the match is weak. Rows may omit the clone size; those that give it use once, few, many or a size class.

V gene: TRBV7-3; D gene: TRBD2; clone size: few; J gene: TRBJ2-1; CDR3 protein: CASSFLAGSSYNEQFF; CDR3 DNA: TGTGCCAGCAGCTTCTTAGCGGGGAGCTCCTACAATGAGCAGTTCTTC
V gene: TRBV4-3; D gene: NA; clone size: NA; J gene: TRBJ2-7; CDR3 protein: CASSQDGQPTYEQYF; CDR3 DNA: TGCGCCAGCAGCCAGGACGGACAGCCTACCTACGAGCAGTACTTC
V gene: TRBV4-3; D gene: NA; clone size: NA; J gene: TRBJ1-6; CDR3 protein: CASSQEIRQGNYNSPLHF; CDR3 DNA: TGCGCCAGCAGCCAAGAAATAAGGCAGGGGAACTATAATTCACCCCTCCACTTT
V gene: TRBV30; D gene: NA; clone size: few; J gene: TRBJ1-6; CDR3 protein: CAWKLRGVGNSPLHF; CDR3 DNA: TGTGCCTGGAAACTTCGGGGGGTTGGGAATTCACCCCTCCACTTT
V gene: TRBV7-2; D gene: NA; clone size: NA; J gene: TRBJ1-2; CDR3 protein: CASSTQTAAVGYTF; CDR3 DNA: TGTGCCAGCAGTACTCAGACCGCGGCGGTTGGCTACACCTTC
V gene: TRBV11-3; D gene: NA; clone size: few; J gene: TRBJ2-7; CDR3 protein: CASSLGRFYEQYF; CDR3 DNA: TGTGCCAGCAGCTTGGGCCGATTCTACGAGCAGTACTTC
V gene: TRBV7-9; D gene: NA; clone size: once; J gene: TRBJ2-7; CDR3 protein: CASSPERLTYEQYF; CDR3 DNA: TGTGCCAGCAGCCCCGAGAGGCTTACCTACGAGCAGTACTTC
V gene: TRBV19; D gene: NA; clone size: NA; J gene: TRBJ1-5; CDR3 protein: CASSFKGVASNQPQHF; CDR3 DNA: TGTGCCAGTAGTTTCAAGGGGGTGGCTAGCAATCAGCCCCAGCATTTT
V gene: TRBV4-3; D gene: TRBD1; clone size: few; J gene: TRBJ1-5; CDR3 protein: CASAETRTGGNQPQHF; CDR3 DNA: TGCGCCAGCGCCGAAACTCGGACAGGGGGGAATCAGCCCCAGCATTTT
V gene: TRBV4-2; D gene: TRBD2; clone size: NA; J gene: TRBJ2-1; CDR3 protein: CASSQESSSGGYNEQFF; CDR3 DNA: TGTGCCAGCAGCCAAGAGTCGAGTAGCGGGGGGTACAATGAGCAGTTCTTC
V gene: TRBV6-6; D gene: NA; clone size: few; J gene: TRBJ1-3; CDR3 protein: CASSYAQGANTIYF; CDR3 DNA: TGTGCCAGCAGTTACGCACAGGGAGCTAACACCATATATTTT
V gene: TRBV6-5; D gene: NA; clone size: NA; J gene: TRBJ2-5; CDR3 protein: CASSYGLGETQYF; CDR3 DNA: TGTGCCAGCAGTTACGGACTTGGAGAGACCCAGTACTTC
V gene: TRBV4-2; D gene: NA; clone size: NA; J gene: TRBJ2-5; CDR3 protein: CAGSQDTSQETQYF; CDR3 DNA: TGTGCCGGCAGCCAAGACACGAGCCAAGAGACCCAGTACTTC
V gene: TRBV7-2; D gene: NA; clone size: NA; J gene: TRBJ2-3; CDR3 protein: CASSRQGTDTQYF; CDR3 DNA: TGTGCCAGCAGCCGACAGGGCACAGATACGCAGTATTTT
V gene: TRBV18; D gene: NA; clone size: NA; J gene: TRBJ2-1; CDR3 protein: CASSPQAGSYNEQFF; CDR3 DNA: TGTGCCAGCTCACCTCAGGCAGGGTCCTACAATGAGCAGTTCTTC
V gene: TRBV18; D gene: NA; clone size: NA; J gene: TRBJ1-4; CDR3 protein: CASSPDLAATNEKLFF; CDR3 DNA: TGTGCCAGCTCACCGGATTTAGCGGCAACTAATGAAAAACTGTTTTTT
V gene: TRBV27; D gene: TRBD1; clone size: NA; J gene: TRBJ1-4; CDR3 protein: CASSFGTGSSDNEKLFF; CDR3 DNA: TGTGCCAGCAGTTTCGGGACAGGGAGTTCAGACAATGAAAAACTGTTTTTT
V gene: TRBV7-9; D gene: TRBD2; clone size: few; J gene: TRBJ2-5; CDR3 protein: CASSLFPGRGQETQYF; CDR3 DNA: TGTGCCAGCAGCTTATTCCCTGGGAGGGGACAAGAGACCCAGTACTTC
V gene: TRBV4-1; D gene: TRBD2; clone size: NA; J gene: TRBJ2-3; CDR3 protein: CASSQSRGGRGDTQYF; CDR3 DNA: TGCGCCAGCAGCCAATCACGGGGGGGCAGGGGAGATACGCAGTATTTT
V gene: TRBV5-4; D gene: TRBD1; clone size: NA; J gene: TRBJ2-5; CDR3 protein: CASSPAKGAMETQYF; CDR3 DNA: TGTGCCAGCAGCCCCGCCAAGGGGGCCATGGAGACCCAGTACTTC
V gene: TRBV27; D gene: TRBD1; clone size: NA; J gene: TRBJ1-1; CDR3 protein: CASSFYRGTEAFF; CDR3 DNA: TGTGCCAGCAGTTTCTACAGGGGAACTGAAGCTTTCTTT
V gene: TRBV30; D gene: NA; clone size: NA; J gene: TRBJ2-1; CDR3 protein: CAWSRPGSAHEQFF; CDR3 DNA: TGTGCCTGGAGTAGGCCCGGGTCGGCTCATGAGCAGTTCTTC
V gene: TRBV19; D gene: TRBD1; clone size: few; J gene: TRBJ1-3; CDR3 protein: CASSTRQGTGNTIYF; CDR3 DNA: TGTGCCAGTAGTACTCGACAGGGAACTGGAAACACCATATATTTT
V gene: TRBV5-4; D gene: TRBD2; clone size: NA; J gene: TRBJ2-2; CDR3 protein: CASSSPLGLAGGRTGELFF; CDR3 DNA: TGTGCCAGCAGCTCACCTCTGGGACTAGCGGGAGGTCGAACCGGGGAGCTGTTTTTT
V gene: TRBV6-6; D gene: NA; clone size: NA; J gene: TRBJ1-1; CDR3 protein: CASSSVNTEAFF; CDR3 DNA: TGTGCCAGCAGTTCCGTGAACACTGAAGCTTTCTTT
V gene: TRBV11-2; D gene: TRBD2; clone size: few; J gene: TRBJ2-7; CDR3 protein: CASSLEGSGSRAYEQYF; CDR3 DNA: TGTGCCAGCAGCCTAGAGGGCAGCGGGAGCAGAGCCTACGAGCAGTACTTC
V gene: TRBV6-6; D gene: TRBD1; clone size: few; J gene: TRBJ1-6; CDR3 protein: CASGQGANSPLHF; CDR3 DNA: TGTGCCAGCGGGCAGGGGGCCAATTCACCCCTCCACTTT
V gene: TRBV29-1; D gene: TRBD1; clone size: NA; J gene: TRBJ1-2; CDR3 protein: CSVGGHRGKDYGYTF; CDR3 DNA: TGCAGCGTTGGAGGGCACAGGGGGAAGGACTATGGCTACACCTTC
V gene: TRBV4-3; D gene: TRBD1; clone size: NA; J gene: TRBJ1-2; CDR3 protein: CASSPRRDRGDYGYTF; CDR3 DNA: TGCGCCAGCAGCCCCCGCCGGGACAGGGGGGACTATGGCTACACCTTC
V gene: TRBV2; D gene: TRBD1; clone size: NA; J gene: TRBJ1-5; CDR3 protein: CASSKDRASNQPQHF; CDR3 DNA: TGTGCCAGCAGTAAGGACAGGGCCAGCAATCAGCCCCAGCATTTT
V gene: TRBV10-3; D gene: TRBD1; clone size: few; J gene: TRBJ1-5; CDR3 protein: CATGTGERSNQPQHF; CDR3 DNA: TGTGCCACCGGGACAGGGGAAAGGAGCAATCAGCCCCAGCATTTT
V gene: TRBV27; D gene: NA; clone size: few; J gene: TRBJ2-1; CDR3 protein: CASSLYPDNEQFF; CDR3 DNA: TGTGCCAGCAGTTTATACCCAGACAATGAGCAGTTCTTC
V gene: TRBV25-1; D gene: NA; clone size: NA; J gene: TRBJ1-1; CDR3 protein: CASSDIGGGSTEAFF; CDR3 DNA: TGTGCCAGCAGTGACATAGGGGGGGGGAGCACTGAAGCTTTCTTT
V gene: TRBV5-8; D gene: NA; clone size: NA; J gene: TRBJ2-1; CDR3 protein: CASSFLGGSYNEQFF; CDR3 DNA: TGTGCCAGCAGCTTCCTAGGCGGCTCCTACAATGAGCAGTTCTTC
V gene: TRBV5-6; D gene: TRBD1; clone size: few; J gene: TRBJ1-6; CDR3 protein: CASSAGQGENSPLHF; CDR3 DNA: TGTGCCAGCAGCGCGGGACAGGGTGAAAATTCACCCCTCCACTTT
V gene: TRBV15; D gene: NA; clone size: NA; J gene: TRBJ2-3; CDR3 protein: CATMIQGLITDTQYF; CDR3 DNA: TGTGCCACCATGATTCAGGGACTTATCACAGATACGCAGTATTTT
V gene: TRBV10-1; D gene: NA; clone size: NA; J gene: TRBJ2-3; CDR3 protein: CATSDYYTDTQYF; CDR3 DNA: TGCGCCACTTCGGACTATTACACAGATACGCAGTATTTT
V gene: TRBV9; D gene: NA; clone size: NA; J gene: TRBJ1-5; CDR3 protein: CASSLAGSSNQPQHF; CDR3 DNA: TGTGCCAGCAGCCTCGCGGGCAGCAGCAATCAGCCCCAGCATTTT
V gene: TRBV6-6; D gene: NA; clone size: few; J gene: TRBJ2-5; CDR3 protein: CASSFGFMETQYF; CDR3 DNA: TGTGCCAGCAGTTTCGGGTTTATGGAGACCCAGTACTTC
V gene: TRBV19; D gene: NA; clone size: once; J gene: TRBJ2-2; CDR3 protein: CASSRSKNTGELFF; CDR3 DNA: TGTGCCAGTAGCAGGTCCAAGAACACCGGGGAGCTGTTTTTT
V gene: TRBV18; D gene: TRBD2; clone size: NA; J gene: TRBJ2-1; CDR3 protein: CASSPPGGLNNEQFF; CDR3 DNA: TGTGCCAGCTCACCGCCGGGGGGATTGAACAATGAGCAGTTCTTC
V gene: TRBV6-1; D gene: TRBD1; clone size: once; J gene: TRBJ1-2; CDR3 protein: CARQGGYGYTF; CDR3 DNA: TGTGCCCGACAGGGCGGCTATGGCTACACCTTC
V gene: TRBV2; D gene: TRBD2; clone size: NA; J gene: TRBJ2-1; CDR3 protein: CATGGRAGGATNEQFF; CDR3 DNA: TGTGCCACCGGGGGCAGGGCCGGGGGGGCCACCAATGAGCAGTTCTTC
V gene: TRBV7-3; D gene: NA; clone size: NA; J gene: TRBJ1-1; CDR3 protein: CASSRQQGNTEAFF; CDR3 DNA: TGTGCCAGCAGCCGACAACAGGGTAACACTGAAGCTTTCTTT
V gene: TRBV19; D gene: NA; clone size: NA; J gene: TRBJ2-1; CDR3 protein: CASQLPQIHEQFF; CDR3 DNA: TGTGCCAGTCAACTCCCCCAAATACATGAGCAGTTCTTC
V gene: TRBV19; D gene: NA; clone size: NA; J gene: TRBJ2-5; CDR3 protein: CASSLLAQAQETQYF; CDR3 DNA: TGTGCCAGTAGTCTCCTCGCTCAGGCCCAAGAGACCCAGTACTTC
V gene: TRBV27; D gene: NA; clone size: NA; J gene: TRBJ2-4; CDR3 protein: CASSPDGGSQYF; CDR3 DNA: TGTGCCAGCAGTCCCGATGGAGGCAGTCAGTACTTC
V gene: TRBV5-8; D gene: TRBD1; clone size: NA; J gene: TRBJ1-5; CDR3 protein: CASSDDRGSNRPQHF; CDR3 DNA: TGTGCCAGCAGCGACGACAGGGGCAGCAATCGGCCCCAGCATTTT
V gene: TRBV30; D gene: NA; clone size: once; J gene: TRBJ1-5; CDR3 protein: CAWSVGPNQPQHF; CDR3 DNA: TGTGCCTGGAGTGTGGGGCCCAATCAGCCCCAGCATTTT
V gene: TRBV5-4; D gene: TRBD1; clone size: NA; J gene: TRBJ2-7; CDR3 protein: CASSPGTGGQYEQYF; CDR3 DNA: TGTGCCAGCAGCCCGGGGACAGGGGGCCAATACGAGCAGTACTTC
V gene: TRBV18; D gene: TRBD1; clone size: NA; J gene: TRBJ1-6; CDR3 protein: CASSPPSRGYNSPLHF; CDR3 DNA: TGTGCCAGCTCACCACCTTCCAGGGGGTATAATTCACCCCTCCACTTT
V gene: TRBV30; D gene: NA; clone size: NA; J gene: TRBJ2-5; CDR3 protein: CAWSVKGETQYF; CDR3 DNA: TGTGCCTGGAGTGTGAAGGGGGAGACCCAGTACTTC
V gene: TRBV11-1; D gene: NA; clone size: few; J gene: TRBJ2-7; CDR3 protein: CASSLAPGRGAYEQYF; CDR3 DNA: TGTGCCAGCAGCTTAGCCCCAGGGCGGGGCGCGTACGAGCAGTACTTC
V gene: TRBV4-3; D gene: NA; clone size: few; J gene: TRBJ1-2; CDR3 protein: CASSQTQRPGDYGYTF; CDR3 DNA: TGCGCCAGCAGCCAAACCCAGCGACCGGGAGACTATGGCTACACCTTC
V gene: TRBV10-3; D gene: TRBD2; clone size: once; J gene: TRBJ2-7; CDR3 protein: CATVKGPAGGSRSYEQYF; CDR3 DNA: TGTGCCACCGTCAAAGGCCCAGCGGGGGGCTCTAGGTCCTACGAGCAGTACTTC
V gene: TRBV11-2; D gene: TRBD1; clone size: NA; J gene: TRBJ2-7; CDR3 protein: CASSLQGATARDEQYF; CDR3 DNA: TGTGCCAGCAGCTTACAGGGGGCCACCGCCCGGGACGAGCAGTACTTC
V gene: TRBV7-2; D gene: TRBD2; clone size: NA; J gene: TRBJ2-7; CDR3 protein: CASSFEREVNYEQYF; CDR3 DNA: TGTGCCAGCAGCTTCGAGCGGGAGGTCAACTACGAGCAGTACTTC
V gene: TRBV4-2; D gene: TRBD2; clone size: medium-sized; J gene: TRBJ2-7; CDR3 protein: CASSQDLGTNNEQYF; CDR3 DNA: TGTGCCAGCAGCCAAGATCTCGGGACTAACAACGAGCAGTACTTC
V gene: TRBV19; D gene: NA; clone size: NA; J gene: TRBJ1-2; CDR3 protein: CAVMNQGYGYTF; CDR3 DNA: TGTGCCGTTATGAATCAGGGTTATGGCTACACCTTC